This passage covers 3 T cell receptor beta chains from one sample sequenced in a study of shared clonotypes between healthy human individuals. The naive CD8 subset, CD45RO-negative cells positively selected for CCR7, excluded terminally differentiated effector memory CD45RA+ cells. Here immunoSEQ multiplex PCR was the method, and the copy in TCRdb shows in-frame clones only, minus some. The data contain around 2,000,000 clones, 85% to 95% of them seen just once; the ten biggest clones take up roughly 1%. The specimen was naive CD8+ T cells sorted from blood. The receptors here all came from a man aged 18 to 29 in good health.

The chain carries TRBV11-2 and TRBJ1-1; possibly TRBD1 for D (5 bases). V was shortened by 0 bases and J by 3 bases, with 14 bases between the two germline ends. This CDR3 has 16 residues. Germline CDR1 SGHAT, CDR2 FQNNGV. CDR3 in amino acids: CASSLEPGPRDTEAFF. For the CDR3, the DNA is TGTGCCAGCAGCTTAGAACCGGGACCTCGGGACACTGAAGCTTTCTTT.

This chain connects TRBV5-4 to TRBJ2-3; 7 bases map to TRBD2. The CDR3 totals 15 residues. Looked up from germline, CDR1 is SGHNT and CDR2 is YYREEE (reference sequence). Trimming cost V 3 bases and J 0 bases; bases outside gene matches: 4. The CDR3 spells CASSSTSQSTDTQYF. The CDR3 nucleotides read TGTGCCAGCAGCTCGACTAGCCAGAGCACAGATACGCAGTATTTT.

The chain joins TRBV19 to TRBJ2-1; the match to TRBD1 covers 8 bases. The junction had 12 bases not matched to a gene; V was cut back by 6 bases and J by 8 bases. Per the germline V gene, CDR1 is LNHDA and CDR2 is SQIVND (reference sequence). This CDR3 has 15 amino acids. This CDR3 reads CASSLPGQAKYEQFF. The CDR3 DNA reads TGTGCCAGTAGCTTGCCGGGACAGGCTAAGTATGAGCAGTTCTTC.